This TCR beta chain was sequenced in a study of CD8 T cells in Susac syndrome. Study-wide findings and caveats: It was in TEMRA cells and active patients that Susac CD8+ clonal expansion peaked.

Notes on this clonotype: Its target is unknown.

This CDR3 spans 15 amino acids. From germline, CDR1 is SNHLY and CDR2 FYNNEI. The V gene lost 5 bases and the J gene lost 5 bases, with 16 bases spanning the gap. The RNA input was roughly 0.45 to 1 ug, and it was reverse transcribed with random hexamers. TCRdb independently ran MiXCR on the immunoSEQ multiplex PCR reads; one entry per CDR3 protein. The sample lists 100,000 to 150,000 distinct CDR3 sequences, more than 90% seen once, with about 0.2% in the top ten. The chain recombines TRBV2 with TRBJ1-5; D might be TRBD1 (5 bases). The clonotype comes from a human donor with Susac syndrome. The specimen was CD8+ T cells from PBMCs. The CDR3 coding sequence is TGTGCCAGCAGTCAAAGGGCCGGGGGTTATCAGCCCCAGCATTTT. Translated, it gives CASSQRAGGYQPQHF.